This T cell receptor (beta chain) was profiled in a study of blood T cell repertoires in COVID-19. Across the whole study: COVID-19 samples collected from the United States, Italy and Spain covered acute and convalescent phases. Nucleic acid was either cDNA or gDNA, and it came from T cells, B-cell-depleted T cells, or PBMCs.

V lost 2 bases and J lost 5; bases outside the gene matches: 6. The CDR3 is 14 residues long. Germline V gives CDR1 LGHDT, CDR2 YNNKEL (reference sequence). As processed by the authors: How many nucleated cells were present was estimated from reference gene primer amplification. Assay used: immunoSEQ multiplex PCR; TCRdb lists only in-frame clones, some missing. That table gives V, J and clone size, and the DNA gave D and trimming. Of about 74,000 clones in the sample, less than 95% were seen once. This clonotype was obtained from a woman in her forties or fifties in a cohort sampled during active COVID-19. The source material was peripheral blood. V usage is TRBV3-1 (or the pseudogene TRBV3-2) and J usage is TRBJ2-7; 7 nucleotides align to TRBD2. The CDR3 loop reads CASSQRGLENEQYF. DNA of the CDR3: TGTGCCAGCAGCCAAAGAGGACTAGAGAACGAGCAGTACTTC.